This T cell receptor (beta chain) is drawn from a study of CD8 T cells in Susac syndrome. Reverse transcription used roughly 0.45 to 1 ug RNA and random hexamers. The amplification used immunoSEQ multiplex PCR on TCR beta CDR3; it spanned 54 Vbeta and 13 Jbeta. From the immunoSEQ multiplex PCR reads, TCRdb called clonotypes with MiXCR, one entry per CDR3 protein. The sample lists around 130,000 distinct CDR3 sequences, 75% to 90% occurring once. Germline V gene data show CDR1 as SEHNR and CDR2 as FQNEAQ (reference sequence). Trimming shortened V by 0 bases and J by 8 bases, and 8 bases separated the two germline ends. CDR3 length equals 14 residues.

The TCR sequence derives from a human donor with multiple sclerosis. The gene calls are TRBV7-9 and TRBJ1-6; D might be TRBD1 (5 bases). Specimen: CD8+ T cells from PBMCs. The CDR3: CASSLAGDYSPLHF. CDR3 nucleotides: TGTGCCAGCAGCTTAGCAGGGGATTATTCACCCCTCCACTTT.